The source of this T cell receptor (beta chain) is a study of T-cell reconstitution after alpha-beta-depleted transplantation in children. CDR1 is DFQATT, CDR2 SNEGSKA, per germline (reference sequence). Trimming took off 2 bases at V and 12 bases at J, with 23 bases between the two ends. CDR3 length: 15 amino acids. With regard to this clonotype: Its antigen is not known.

Unique molecular identifiers were incorporated during preparation of the TCRbeta library. TCRdb analysed the PCR reads with MiXCR anew, one entry per CDR3 protein. The table shows roughly 420,000 distinct CDR3 sequences, with 16% occurring only once. Study findings and constraints: After transplant, high TCRbeta diversity at day 60 in some patients arose from surviving recipient T cells and thymic progenitors. A year post-transplant, T-cell counts and diversity derived mostly from newly produced T cells. As was reported, about two months after transplant, alpha-beta T cells came from several hundred expanded graft clones.

The sequencing here drew on PBMCs, mostly from graft donor cells, taken 360 days after TCRalphabeta/CD19-depleted stem cell transplant. This chain joins TRBV20-1 and TRBJ2-1; no clear D gene. The receptor's source is a boy younger than two who had a stem cell transplant for Wiskott-Aldrich syndrome, so the T cells may come from the graft donor. The CDR3 is CSARSAMSPLRLQFF. In DNA, the CDR3 is TGCAGTGCTAGATCGGCTATGTCCCCCTTACGCTTGCAGTTCTTC.